These T cell receptor beta chains were read from a single sample in a study of blood T cell repertoires in COVID-19. The repertoire was sequenced with immunoSEQ multiplex PCR; TCRdb's copy has only in-frame clones and lacks some. The sample carries about 110,000 clones, about 85% recorded once. Sequenced: peripheral blood. The source of these receptors is a human donor in a cohort sampled during active COVID-19. Both conserved end residues are part of each CDR3. The order of the fields is clone size, D gene, J gene, V gene, CDR3 DNA, CDR3 protein. The D gene is left open where the match is weak. Some rows have no size entry. The others give once, few or many, or a class for an expanded clone.

abundance: -; d_gene: -; j_gene: TRBJ2-1; v_gene: TRBV7-8; CDR3nt: TGTGCCAGCAACCCAGCGCCCCCGGACAGCCGCTACAATGAGCAGTTCTTC; CDR3aa: CASNPAPPDSRYNEQFF
abundance: -; d_gene: TRBD1; j_gene: TRBJ2-1; v_gene: TRBV19; CDR3nt: TGTGCCAGTAGTACACGACAGGGGGCGCGGAATGAGCAGTTCTTC; CDR3aa: CASSTRQGARNEQFF
abundance: few; d_gene: -; j_gene: TRBJ2-7; v_gene: TRBV10-1; CDR3nt: TGCGCCAGCAGTGAGGCAGTTACCTACGAGCAGTACTTC; CDR3aa: CASSEAVTYEQYF
abundance: few; d_gene: -; j_gene: TRBJ1-1; v_gene: TRBV4-1; CDR3nt: TGCGCCAGCAGCCTCGTACAGAGGAACACTGAAGCTTTCTTT; CDR3aa: CASSLVQRNTEAFF
abundance: -; d_gene: TRBD1; j_gene: TRBJ2-7; v_gene: TRBV12-3/TRBV12-4; CDR3nt: TGTGCCAGCAGCAGGACAGGGTACGAGCAGTACTTC; CDR3aa: CASSRTGYEQYF
abundance: -; d_gene: TRBD1; j_gene: TRBJ2-6; v_gene: TRBV27; CDR3nt: TGTGCCAGCAGTTTCGATAGGACAGGGATGTCTGGGGCCAACGTCCTGACTTTC; CDR3aa: CASSFDRTGMSGANVLTF
abundance: -; d_gene: -; j_gene: TRBJ2-2; v_gene: TRBV30; CDR3nt: TGTGCCTGGACATGGAACAGGCCGAACACCGGGGAGCTGTTTTTT; CDR3aa: CAWTWNRPNTGELFF
abundance: few; d_gene: -; j_gene: TRBJ1-2; v_gene: TRBV27; CDR3nt: TGTGCCAGCAGTCGCCTGGGGCCGGAGGGCGGCTATGGCTACACCTTC; CDR3aa: CASSRLGPEGGYGYTF
abundance: -; d_gene: -; j_gene: TRBJ2-5; v_gene: TRBV3-1/TRBV3-2; CDR3nt: TGTGCCAGCAGCCAAGGACCTCCCGGGATCCAAGAGACCCAGTACTTC; CDR3aa: CASSQGPPGIQETQYF
abundance: -; d_gene: TRBD2; j_gene: TRBJ2-1; v_gene: TRBV19; CDR3nt: TGTGCCAGTACCTCCGTAGCGGGAGTAGGCGGCAATGAGCAGTTCTTC; CDR3aa: CASTSVAGVGGNEQFF
abundance: -; d_gene: TRBD2; j_gene: TRBJ2-1; v_gene: TRBV2; CDR3nt: TGTGCCAGCAGTGGGAAGCGGGAGGGGGTTGAGCAGTTCTTC; CDR3aa: CASSGKREGVEQFF
abundance: -; d_gene: -; j_gene: TRBJ2-5; v_gene: TRBV20-1; CDR3nt: TGCAGTCCCCGGAGGGAAGAGACCCAGTACTTC; CDR3aa: CSPRREETQYF
abundance: -; d_gene: TRBD1; j_gene: TRBJ1-6; v_gene: TRBV28; CDR3nt: TGTGCCACCCGACAGGGGGCGAGCGATTCACCCCTCCACTTT; CDR3aa: CATRQGASDSPLHF
abundance: -; d_gene: -; j_gene: TRBJ1-5; v_gene: TRBV3-1/TRBV3-2; CDR3nt: TGTGCCAGCAGCCAAACCGACACTTCTAGCAATCAGCCCCAGCATTTT; CDR3aa: CASSQTDTSSNQPQHF
abundance: -; d_gene: -; j_gene: TRBJ2-5; v_gene: TRBV9; CDR3nt: TGTGCCAGCAGCGTAGGATACAGAGAGACCCAGTACTTC; CDR3aa: CASSVGYRETQYF
abundance: -; d_gene: TRBD1; j_gene: TRBJ2-7; v_gene: TRBV25-1; CDR3nt: TGTGCCAGCAGTGAATCTGGCGGGACAGGGTGGTCCTACGAGCAGTACTTC; CDR3aa: CASSESGGTGWSYEQYF
abundance: -; d_gene: -; j_gene: TRBJ2-2; v_gene: TRBV7-2; CDR3nt: TGTGCCAGCAGCCCGCCCGGGTATGGGGAGCTGTTTTTT; CDR3aa: CASSPPGYGELFF
abundance: few; d_gene: TRBD2; j_gene: TRBJ2-7; v_gene: TRBV11-3; CDR3nt: TGTGCCAGCAGCGGTAGCGGGAGCTCCTACGAGCAGTACTTC; CDR3aa: CASSGSGSSYEQYF
abundance: once; d_gene: -; j_gene: TRBJ2-5; v_gene: TRBV9; CDR3nt: TGTGCCAGCAGCGTAGATCCACAGGGGGGGAGAGAGACCCAGTACTTC; CDR3aa: CASSVDPQGGRETQYF
abundance: -; d_gene: -; j_gene: TRBJ2-1; v_gene: TRBV29-1; CDR3nt: TGCAGTGGCGGCCCCTACAATGAGCAGTTCTTC; CDR3aa: CSGGPYNEQFF
abundance: -; d_gene: TRBD1; j_gene: TRBJ1-1; v_gene: TRBV11-2; CDR3nt: TGTGCCAGCGTGAGGGCCAGGGGGGACACTGAAGCTTTCTTT; CDR3aa: CASVRARGDTEAFF
abundance: -; d_gene: -; j_gene: TRBJ1-2; v_gene: TRBV6-2/TRBV6-3; CDR3nt: TGTGCCAGCAGCCTATTTACAGGAGTCTATGGCTACACCTTC; CDR3aa: CASSLFTGVYGYTF
abundance: -; d_gene: TRBD2; j_gene: TRBJ2-1; v_gene: TRBV19; CDR3nt: TGTGCCAGTAGTCCACGCCCCCTTGGCGGGAGTCGCCATGAGCAGTTCTTC; CDR3aa: CASSPRPLGGSRHEQFF
abundance: -; d_gene: -; j_gene: TRBJ2-7; v_gene: TRBV19; CDR3nt: TGTGCCAGTAGTTTCGACGGAGACTACGAGCAGTACTTC; CDR3aa: CASSFDGDYEQYF
abundance: -; d_gene: TRBD2; j_gene: TRBJ2-1; v_gene: TRBV20-1; CDR3nt: TGCAGTGCTAAGCGGGAGGGGGTGTTCTTC; CDR3aa: CSAKREGVFF
abundance: -; d_gene: TRBD1; j_gene: TRBJ1-5; v_gene: TRBV12-5; CDR3nt: TGTGCTAGTGGCCCCCCAAGGGACAGGGAAGAAGATCAGCCCCAGCATTTT; CDR3aa: CASGPPRDREEDQPQHF
abundance: -; d_gene: -; j_gene: TRBJ1-4; v_gene: TRBV6-6; CDR3nt: TGTGCCAGCACCCACGGAGAGACGAAATTTGAAAAACTGTTTTTT; CDR3aa: CASTHGETKFEKLFF
abundance: -; d_gene: -; j_gene: TRBJ2-2; v_gene: TRBV14; CDR3nt: TGTGCCAGCAGCCACGTTCCCGACACCGGGGAGCTGTTTTTT; CDR3aa: CASSHVPDTGELFF
abundance: -; d_gene: -; j_gene: TRBJ1-5; v_gene: TRBV5-8; CDR3nt: TGTGCCAGCAGCTTGCTCGGCAATCAGCCCCAGCATTTT; CDR3aa: CASSLLGNQPQHF
abundance: once; d_gene: -; j_gene: TRBJ1-5; v_gene: TRBV18; CDR3nt: TGTGCCAGCTCACCAGGGGAGGGTCCAAGCAATCAGCCCCAGCATTTT; CDR3aa: CASSPGEGPSNQPQHF
abundance: -; d_gene: -; j_gene: TRBJ2-7; v_gene: TRBV7-2; CDR3nt: TGTGCCAGCAGCTTAGATAGCAGACTCACCTACGAGCAGTACTTC; CDR3aa: CASSLDSRLTYEQYF
abundance: -; d_gene: -; j_gene: TRBJ2-5; v_gene: TRBV7-9; CDR3nt: TGTGCCAGCAGCTTAGGTGGGGCGGGGCTCCAAGAGACCCAGTACTTC; CDR3aa: CASSLGGAGLQETQYF
abundance: -; d_gene: -; j_gene: TRBJ1-6; v_gene: TRBV30; CDR3nt: TGTGCCTGGAGTAGAGATTATAATTCACCCCTCCACTTT; CDR3aa: CAWSRDYNSPLHF
abundance: few; d_gene: -; j_gene: TRBJ1-6; v_gene: TRBV27; CDR3nt: TGTGCCAGCAGTATTTCGCAGGGTCCACCCCTCCACTTT; CDR3aa: CASSISQGPPLHF
abundance: -; d_gene: -; j_gene: TRBJ1-6; v_gene: TRBV7-2; CDR3nt: TGTGCCAGCAGCTTATACGGGGATTCACCCCTCCACTTT; CDR3aa: CASSLYGDSPLHF
abundance: once; d_gene: -; j_gene: TRBJ2-1; v_gene: TRBV9; CDR3nt: TGTGCCAGCAGCGTAGCTACGGTAGCCCGCAATGAGCAGTTCTTC; CDR3aa: CASSVATVARNEQFF
abundance: -; d_gene: -; j_gene: TRBJ2-3; v_gene: TRBV6-5; CDR3nt: TGTGCCATGGAGGAGGCGGGTACAGATACGCAGTATTTT; CDR3aa: CAMEEAGTDTQYF
abundance: -; d_gene: TRBD1; j_gene: TRBJ1-5; v_gene: TRBV7-8; CDR3nt: TGTGCCAGCAGCTTAGGCACGACCGGGACAGGTCAGCCCCAGCATTTT; CDR3aa: CASSLGTTGTGQPQHF
abundance: -; d_gene: -; j_gene: TRBJ1-2; v_gene: TRBV12-3/TRBV12-4; CDR3nt: TGTGCCAGCAGTTTTCGCCCAGGCCGGGGCTACACCTTC; CDR3aa: CASSFRPGRGYTF